By share, the clone carrying this TCR beta chain counts as medium-sized. Only in-frame clones appear in the TCRdb table, and some are missing; sequencing was by immunoSEQ multiplex PCR. Found here are roughly 30,000 clones, 80% to 90% of them singletons; the top ten hold roughly a tenth. The CDR3 runs to 16 residues. This specimen belongs to a study of T cell changes during pregnancy in multiple sclerosis. V is TRBV12-2 and J is TRBJ2-1; the table's D call TRBD2 went unverified against the DNA. TRBV12-2 is a documented pseudogene. This sequence was found in a female donor with multiple sclerosis, enrolled in a pregnancy study. The material was CD8+ T cells from peripheral blood mononuclear cells, obtained in the second trimester of pregnancy. This CDR3 is CASEGLKREGGNEQFF. DNA for the CDR3: TGTGCAAGCGAGGGCTTGAAGCGGGAGGGTGGGAATGAGCAGTTCTTC.